This T cell receptor beta chain appears in the sequencing data of a study of T cell responses to AZD1222 COVID-19 vaccine (dated by TCRdb to 2020 to 2023). A note on the overall study: AZD1222 recipients given second doses at about 4 weeks or at about 12 weeks were pooled, since spike-specific TCR depth and breadth were not found to differ between the two schedules. Trial participants were enrolled by age into 18-55, 56-69 and 70-plus year subgroups, with approximately 150, 28 and 58 TCR-sequenced participants respectively. A total of 233 trial participants underwent TCR sequencing, of whom 200 to 220 received two doses of AZD1222 and roughly 25 received two doses of the MenACWY control vaccine. Overall results and qualifications from the work: In the small 56-69-year group, the increase in depth fell short of significance, most likely because of low power. After two AZD1222 doses, both the breadth and the depth of spike-specific TCRs were significantly higher than at day 0 and than in MenACWY recipients. The vaccine-associated CD4 TCRs covered the entire spike protein, and the dominant responses fell in regions 160-218 and 743-854. Participants were mostly white British and included more females than males, and it was suggested by the authors that clonal diversity may have been underestimated. Because no day 14 peak-response samples were available, repertoires were characterized only after the peak T cell response. Conclusions about previously exposed vaccinees were limited because only six or seven AZD1222 recipients were SARS-CoV-2 seropositive at baseline. Nearly half of unique spike-specific TCRs reportedly recognized epitopes outside regions mutated in the B.1.351 and B.1.1.7 variants.

The time point label on this specimen signifies: baseline before first vaccination. Vaccinee samples came from UK trials COV001 and COV002, including a single-blind randomized controlled phase 2/3 trial of AZD1222 (ChAdOx1 nCoV-19) in healthy adults. For TCRbeta chain sequencing, PBMC samples from trial participants were taken at day 0 and at day 28 after the second dose. Trimming removed 7 bases from V and 5 bases from J; the gene matches leave 9 bases unexplained. The CDR3, cysteine through phenylalanine, is 15 amino acids long. Only CDR3 DNA remains: 45 bases, in frame from the first base. For CDR1 and CDR2, the germline V gene lists MNHEY and SVGAGI. About this clone itself: Its specific antigen is unknown. No qualities accompany the bases; no much larger clone lies one base away.

The CDR3 regions of human TCRbeta chains were subjected to immunosequencing. On the authors' methods: TCRs in the repertoires were compared against a reference library of SARS-CoV-2-specific TCRs that had been generated with the MIRA antigen-specificity platform. Breadth was defined as the fraction of unique TCRs that were SARS-CoV-2-associated. Depth was defined as the fraction of total T cells that were SARS-CoV-2-associated. Using the MIRA data, every spike-specific TCR was mapped to the spike region that the TCR reacted to and assigned to either a CD4 or a CD8 class. Log10-transformed breadth and depth values were compared by one-way ANOVA with Sidak's multiple comparisons tests. TCRdb re-hosts the immuneACCESS table, in-frame sequences only. Its copies lack some clones; in the studies checked, an unresolved V gene accounts for under half of them, and the cause for the rest is not known. V and J calls and clone size are as listed in that table; D and trimming were resolved from the DNA. The sample profile shows approximately 140,000 clones; 90% of them were found once. 3.4% of the sample rests with the top ten.

This TCR derives from an adult in good health. Sequencing used peripheral blood, obtained on day 0 of AZD1222 vaccination. The sequence is built from TRBV6-5 and TRBJ2-5; 11 middle bases align to TRBD1. Here is the DNA: TGTGCCAGCATAACCGGGACAGGGGGAGTGGAGACCCAGTACTTC. Its protein is CASITGTGGVETQYF.